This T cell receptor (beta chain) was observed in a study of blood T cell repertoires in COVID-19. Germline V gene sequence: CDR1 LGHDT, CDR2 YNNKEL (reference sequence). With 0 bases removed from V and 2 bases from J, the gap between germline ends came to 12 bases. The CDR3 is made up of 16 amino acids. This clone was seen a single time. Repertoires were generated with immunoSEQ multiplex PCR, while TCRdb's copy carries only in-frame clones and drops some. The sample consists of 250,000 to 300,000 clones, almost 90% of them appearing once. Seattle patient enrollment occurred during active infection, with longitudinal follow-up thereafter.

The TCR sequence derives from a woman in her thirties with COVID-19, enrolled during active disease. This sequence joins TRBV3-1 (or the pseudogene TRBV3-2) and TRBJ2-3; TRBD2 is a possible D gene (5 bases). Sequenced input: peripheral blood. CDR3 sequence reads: CASSQEPVRVTDTQYF. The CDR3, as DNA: TGTGCCAGCAGCCAAGAACCCGTGAGGGTCACAGATACGCAGTATTTT.